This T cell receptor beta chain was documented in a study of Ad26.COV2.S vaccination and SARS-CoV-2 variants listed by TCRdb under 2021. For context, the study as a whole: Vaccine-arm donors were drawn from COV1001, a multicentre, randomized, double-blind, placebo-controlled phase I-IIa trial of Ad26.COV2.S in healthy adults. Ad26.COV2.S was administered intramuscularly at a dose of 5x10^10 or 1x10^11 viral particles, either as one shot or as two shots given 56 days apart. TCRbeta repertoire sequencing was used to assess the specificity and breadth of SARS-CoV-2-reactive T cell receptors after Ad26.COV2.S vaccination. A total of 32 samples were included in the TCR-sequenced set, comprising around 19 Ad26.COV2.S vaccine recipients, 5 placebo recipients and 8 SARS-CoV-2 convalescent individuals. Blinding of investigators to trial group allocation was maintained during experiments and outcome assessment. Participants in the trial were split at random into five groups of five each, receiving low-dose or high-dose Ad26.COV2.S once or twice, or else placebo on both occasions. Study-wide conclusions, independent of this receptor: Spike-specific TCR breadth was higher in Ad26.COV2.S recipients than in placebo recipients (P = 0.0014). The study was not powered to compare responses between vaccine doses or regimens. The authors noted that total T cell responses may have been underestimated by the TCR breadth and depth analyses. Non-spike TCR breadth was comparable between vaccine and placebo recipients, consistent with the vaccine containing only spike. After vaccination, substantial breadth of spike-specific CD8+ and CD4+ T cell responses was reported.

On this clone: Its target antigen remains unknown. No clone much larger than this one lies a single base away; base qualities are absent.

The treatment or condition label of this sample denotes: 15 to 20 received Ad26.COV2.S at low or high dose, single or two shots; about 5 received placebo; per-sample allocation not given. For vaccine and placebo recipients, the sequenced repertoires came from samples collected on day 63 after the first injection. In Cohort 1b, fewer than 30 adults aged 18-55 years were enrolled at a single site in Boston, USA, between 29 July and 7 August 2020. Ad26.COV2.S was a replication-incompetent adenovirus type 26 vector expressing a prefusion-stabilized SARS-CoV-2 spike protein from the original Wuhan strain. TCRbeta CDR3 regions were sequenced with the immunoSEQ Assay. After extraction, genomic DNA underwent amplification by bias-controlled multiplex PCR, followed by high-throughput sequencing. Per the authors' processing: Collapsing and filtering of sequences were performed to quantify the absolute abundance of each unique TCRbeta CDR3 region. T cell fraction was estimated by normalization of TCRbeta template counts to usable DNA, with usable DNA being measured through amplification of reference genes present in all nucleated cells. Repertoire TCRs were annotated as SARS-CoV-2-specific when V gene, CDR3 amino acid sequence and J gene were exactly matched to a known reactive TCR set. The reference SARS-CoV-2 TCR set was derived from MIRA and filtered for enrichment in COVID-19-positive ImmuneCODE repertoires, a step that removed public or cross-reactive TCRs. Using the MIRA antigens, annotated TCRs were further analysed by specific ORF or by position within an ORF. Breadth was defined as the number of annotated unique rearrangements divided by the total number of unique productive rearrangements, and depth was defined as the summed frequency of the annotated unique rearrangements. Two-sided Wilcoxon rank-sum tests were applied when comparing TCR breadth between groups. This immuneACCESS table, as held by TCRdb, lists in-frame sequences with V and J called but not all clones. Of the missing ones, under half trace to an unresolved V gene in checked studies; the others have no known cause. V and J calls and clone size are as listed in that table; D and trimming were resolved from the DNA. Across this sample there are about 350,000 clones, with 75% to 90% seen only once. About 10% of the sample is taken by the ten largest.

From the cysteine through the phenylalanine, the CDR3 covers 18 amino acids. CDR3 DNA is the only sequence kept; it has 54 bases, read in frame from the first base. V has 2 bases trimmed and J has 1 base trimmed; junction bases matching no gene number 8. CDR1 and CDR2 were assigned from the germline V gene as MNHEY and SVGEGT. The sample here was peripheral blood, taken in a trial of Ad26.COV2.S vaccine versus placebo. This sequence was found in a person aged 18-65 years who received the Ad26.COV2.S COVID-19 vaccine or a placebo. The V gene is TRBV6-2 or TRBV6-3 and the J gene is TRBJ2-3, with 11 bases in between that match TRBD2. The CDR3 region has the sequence CASSYGLAGGPGTDTQYF. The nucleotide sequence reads TGTGCCAGCAGTTACGGGTTAGCGGGGGGGCCAGGCACAGATACGCAGTATTTT.